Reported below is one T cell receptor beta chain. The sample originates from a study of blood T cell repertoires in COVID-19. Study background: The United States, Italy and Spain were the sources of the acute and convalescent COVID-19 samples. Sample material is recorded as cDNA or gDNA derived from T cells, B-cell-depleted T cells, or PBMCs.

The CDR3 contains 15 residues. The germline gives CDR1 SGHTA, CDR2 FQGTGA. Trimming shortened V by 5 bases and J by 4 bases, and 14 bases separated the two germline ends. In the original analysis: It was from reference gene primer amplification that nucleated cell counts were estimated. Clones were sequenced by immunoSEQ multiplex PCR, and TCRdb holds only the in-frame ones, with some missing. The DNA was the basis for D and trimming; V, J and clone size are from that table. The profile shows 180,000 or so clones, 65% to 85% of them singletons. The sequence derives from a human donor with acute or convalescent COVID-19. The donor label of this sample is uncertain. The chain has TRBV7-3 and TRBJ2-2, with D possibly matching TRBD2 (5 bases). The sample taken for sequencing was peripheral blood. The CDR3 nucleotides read TGTGCCAGCAGCCCGCGGGTCGGGGTCACCGGGGAGCTGTTTTTT. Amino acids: CASSPRVGVTGELFF.